These 15 T cell receptor beta chains share one sample of origin, sequenced in a study of blood T cell repertoires in COVID-19. The method was immunoSEQ multiplex PCR; TCRdb's version includes in-frame clones alone and lacks a portion of them. Of approximately 480,000 clones in the sample, 89% were seen once. Material for sequencing was peripheral blood. Receptors originate from a man aged 18-30 years with COVID-19, enrolled during active disease.

This clone was counted at least ten times. The chain is built from TRBV10-2 and TRBJ2-2, with 8 bases matching TRBD2. V dropped 3 bases and J dropped 2; count of bases not matched to a gene: 8. This CDR3 region has 17 residues. The germline V gene encodes CDR1 WSHSY and CDR2 SAAADI. The CDR3 region is CASSDVGGGSNTGELFF. DNA of the CDR3: TGCGCCAGCAGTGACGTGGGCGGGGGGTCAAACACCGGGGAGCTGTTTTTT.

This clone was counted a few times. CDR3 in amino acids: CAWRRTGLGDEDTQYF. The CDR3 coding sequence is TGTGCCTGGCGTCGTACGGGACTAGGCGACGAGGATACGCAGTATTTT. The chain has TRBV30 and TRBJ2-3; the match to TRBD2 covers 8 bases. Germline V lookup: CDR1 GTSNPN, CDR2 SVGIG (reference sequence). The CDR3 length is 16 residues. The trim removed 5 bases at V and 6 bases at J, leaving 16 bases unmatched.

The genes are TRBV6-5 and TRBJ1-5; TRBD1 matches 9 bases. V was clipped by 10 bases and J by 4 bases; unmatched bases: 2. CDR1 MNHEY and CDR2 SVGAGI come from the germline V gene. The CDR3 is made up of 12 amino acids. This CDR3 is CAKQGANQPQHF. CDR3 nucleotide sequence: TGTGCCAAACAGGGGGCGAATCAGCCCCAGCATTTT.

This chain joins TRBV18 and TRBJ2-7; TRBD2 matches at 12 bases. CDR1 and CDR2 (germline): KGHSH, LQKENI. V lost 4 bases to trimming and J lost 0 bases; unmatched junction nucleotides: 4. This CDR3 has 16 residues. The DNA for the CDR3 is TGTGCCAGCTCACAGTCGACTAGCGGGAGCTCCTACGAGCAGTACTTC. This translates into CASSQSTSGSSYEQYF.

This chain joins TRBV2 and TRBJ1-1; D unclear. Germline CDR1 SNHLY, CDR2 FYNNEI. Trimming took 7 bases from V and 3 from J, leaving 9 bases between them. CDR3 size: 12 residues. The CDR3 is CASITVDTEAFF. The CDR3 bases are TGTGCCAGCATCACGGTTGACACTGAAGCTTTCTTT. The entire variable domain, with the rest obtained from reference TRBV2 and TRBJ1-1, is as follows: EPEVTQTPSHQVTQMGQEVILRCVPISNHLYFYWYRQILGQKVEFLVSFYNNEISEKSEIFDDQFSVERPDGSNFTLKIRSTKLEDSAMYFCASITVDTEAFFGQGTRLTVV.

V gene TRBV5-1 combines with J gene TRBJ1-2, with TRBD1 as a possible D gene (6 bases). The CDR3 covers 14 residues. Per the germline V gene, CDR1 is SGHRS and CDR2 is YFSETQ. Trimming left V 2 bases short and J 4 bases short, with 12 bases between. The DNA for the CDR3 is TGCGCCAGCAGCTTACAGGGACGTTCCTATGGCTACACCTTC. Protein product: CASSLQGRSYGYTF.

This chain connects TRBV24-1 to TRBJ2-1; 8 nucleotides match TRBD1. The ends lost 4 bases at V and 8 bases at J; junction bases unmatched: 12. CDR1 and CDR2 from the germline V gene are KGHDR and SFDVKD. The CDR3 contains 16 residues. Here the CDR3 DNA reads TGTGCCACCAGTGACTCACAGGGGGGCTCCACGTATGAGCAGTTCTTC. It yields the protein CATSDSQGGSTYEQFF.

The chain couples TRBV3-1 (or the pseudogene TRBV3-2) to TRBJ1-1; a possible D gene is TRBD1 (6 bases). Germline V gene data show CDR1 as LGHDT and CDR2 as YNNKEL (reference sequence). CDR3 length equals 17 residues. V lost 1 base to trimming and J lost 1 base, with 16 bases between them. As DNA, the CDR3 is TGTGCCAGCAGCCAAGGGGTATGGGGGCAAAGGAACACTGAAGCTTTCTTT. This sequence encodes CASSQGVWGQRNTEAFF.

This clone was found a few times. The genes are TRBV28 and TRBJ1-5; 7 nucleotides line up with TRBD1. Trimming removed 6 bases from V and 0 bases from J; junction bases left unmatched: 11. The CDR3 sequence is 17 residues long. Germline CDR1 reads MDHEN; CDR2 reads SYDVKM. The CDR3 here is CASRDRDRSYSNQPQHF. The CDR3 bases are TGTGCCAGCAGGGACCGGGACAGAAGCTATAGCAATCAGCCCCAGCATTTT.

This chain uses TRBV3-1 (or the pseudogene TRBV3-2) with TRBJ2-3, with D unclear. Germline values: CDR1 LGHDT, CDR2 YNNKEL (reference sequence). The CDR3 is 15 residues long. Trimming removed 2 bases from V and 0 bases from J, with 9 bases in between. As DNA, the CDR3 is TGTGCCAGCAGCCAAAGTCAGTTTAGCACAGATACGCAGTATTTT. This codes for CASSQSQFSTDTQYF.

The chain recombines TRBV5-1 with TRBJ2-1; 9 bases are a match to TRBD2. This CDR3 region has 19 residues. The germline V gene has CDR1 SGHRS and CDR2 YFSETQ. V gave up 0 bases and J gave up 7 bases; unmatched junction bases: 17. The CDR3 spells CASSLEGSGGRNPSNEQFF. DNA for the CDR3: TGCGCCAGCAGCTTGGAGGGTAGCGGGGGCCGCAACCCCTCTAATGAGCAGTTCTTC.

This clone was detected once. The genes are TRBV3-1 (or the pseudogene TRBV3-2) and TRBJ1-6; possibly TRBD1 for D (5 bases). V gave up 0 bases and J gave up 0 bases, with 18 bases separating them. Germline CDR1 reads LGHDT; CDR2 reads YNNKEL (reference sequence). This CDR3 has 20 residues. The CDR3 loop is CASSQDGTGRSSSYNSPLHF. The CDR3 nucleotides are TGTGCCAGCAGCCAAGATGGAACAGGCCGATCGAGCTCCTATAATTCACCCCTCCACTTT.

The chain combines TRBV20-1 with TRBJ2-1; tentative D call: TRBD2 (6 bases). Trimming stripped 6 bases from V and 9 bases from J, with 12 bases between. The CDR3 is made up of 11 amino acids. Germline V gene data show CDR1 as DFQATT and CDR2 as SNEGSKA (reference sequence). The CDR3 bases are TGCAGTGCCGAGGAGGGGAGTGAGCAGTTCTTC. Translating gives CSAEEGSEQFF.

The V call is TRBV6-5, the J call TRBJ1-6, with a possible D match to TRBD1 (6 bases). The CDR3 consists of 15 residues. V lost 6 bases to trimming and J lost 6 bases, with 15 bases between them. Germline V CDR1 and CDR2: MNHEY, SVGAGI. This CDR3 reads CASSPGQLINSPLHF. The CDR3 nucleotides read TGTGCCAGCAGCCCCGGACAGCTAATTAATTCACCCCTCCACTTT.

The gene calls are TRBV12-3 or TRBV12-4 and TRBJ1-3; 7 positions match TRBD1. The CDR3 runs to 13 residues. The ends lost 6 bases at V and 4 bases at J; junction bases unmatched: 3. CDR3 protein: CASRPTGGNTIYF. Here the CDR3 DNA reads TGTGCCAGCAGGCCGACAGGGGGAAACACCATATATTTT.